This entry lists 8 T cell receptor beta chains sequenced from one sample in a study of neurological immune-mediated disorders. TCRdb re-called the 5' RACE reads through MiXCR, storing one row per CDR3 protein. In the table there are more than 50,000 distinct CDR3 sequences, 5.2% of which are singletons. Specimen: PBMCs. The receptors stem from a woman under 40 with multiple sclerosis.

This clonotype showed up many times. V usage is TRBV10-3 and J usage is TRBJ2-3; D ambiguous. The CDR3 is made up of 16 amino acids. Trimming removed 0 bases at V and 0 bases at J, with 10 bases between. CDR1 and CDR2 (germline): ENHRY, SYGVKD. The CDR3: CAISESVSHSTDTQYF. The CDR3 DNA reads as TGTGCCATCAGTGAGTCGGTTAGCCATAGCACAGATACGCAGTATTTT.

This clonotype was seen ten or more times. V usage is TRBV20-1 and J usage is TRBJ2-3; the match to TRBD2 covers 10 bases. Trimming removed 6 bases from V and 1 base from J; junction bases left unmatched: 4. Germline V gives CDR1 DFQATT, CDR2 SNEGSKA (reference sequence). The CDR3 sequence is 14 residues long. CDR3 region: CSAQGTSGTDTQYF. CDR3 nucleotides: TGCAGTGCCCAGGGGACTAGCGGCACAGATACGCAGTATTTT.

This clonotype is labeled as medium-sized (0.01 to 0.1%). This chain uses TRBV5-1 with TRBJ2-2; D might be TRBD1 (5 bases). Germline CDR1 is SGHRS and CDR2 is YFSETQ. V was trimmed by 4 bases and J by 1 base, leaving 11 bases between them. The CDR3 is made up of 15 amino acids. The CDR3, as DNA: TGCGCCAGCAGCCCCCTCGACAGGAACACCGGGGAGCTGTTTTTT. Its protein is CASSPLDRNTGELFF. Based on the CDR3 plus reference TRBV5-1 and TRBJ2-2, the full variable domain is KAGVTQTPRYLIKTRGQQVTLSCSPISGHRSVSWYQQTPGQGLQFLFEYFSETQRNKGNFPGRFSGRQFSNSRSEMNVSTLELGDSALYLCASSPLDRNTGELFFGEGSRLTVL.

This clonotype was observed many times. This sequence joins TRBV12-3 or TRBV12-4 and TRBJ1-2, with 7 bases identical to TRBD1. The J segment lost 2 bases and the V segment lost 6 bases, leaving 12 bases of the junction unmatched. This CDR3 contains 16 residues. This chain's CDR3 is CASSPHNRQGNYGYTF. The DNA of the CDR3 is TGTGCCAGCAGCCCACACAACCGACAGGGAAACTATGGCTACACCTTC.

The chain employs TRBV12-3 or TRBV12-4 and TRBJ2-1; D unclear. The V gene lost 3 bases and the J gene lost 7 bases, with 13 bases spanning the gap. CDR3 length equals 14 residues. The CDR3 coding sequence is TGTGCCAGCAGTTTCGAACCAGGAAAGAATGAGCAGTTCTTC. This codes for CASSFEPGKNEQFF.

This clonotype has ten or more counts. V is TRBV24-1 and J is TRBJ1-2, with 8 bases fitting TRBD1. The CDR3 length is 12 residues. V lost 9 bases, J lost 8 bases, and 7 bases stayed unmatched. Germline lookup yields CDR1 KGHDR and CDR2 SFDVKD. This chain's CDR3 is CATQGQDGGYTF. The CDR3 nucleotides read TGTGCCACCCAGGGACAGGATGGGGGCTACACCTTC.

This clonotype was observed at least ten times. This chain links TRBV20-1 with TRBJ1-4, with unresolved D. The germline V gene encodes CDR1 DFQATT and CDR2 SNEGSKA (reference sequence). The CDR3 consists of 14 residues. Trimming removed 1 base at V and 0 bases at J, with 6 bases between. CDR3 in DNA: TGCAGTGCTAGAGTCGGGGCAACTAATGAAAAACTGTTTTTT. It codes for CSARVGATNEKLFF.

This clonotype showed up many times. V is TRBV28 and J is TRBJ1-5; D is undetermined. V was trimmed by 4 bases and J by 11 bases, leaving 9 bases between them. In germline, CDR1 is MDHEN, CDR2 SYDVKM. The CDR3 runs to 11 residues. The CDR3 DNA reads TGTGCCAGCAGTTCACCAGAGGCCCAGCATTTT. It translates to CASSSPEAQHF.